Each of the 5 T cell receptor beta chains below was sequenced from the same sample in a study of T cell changes during pregnancy in multiple sclerosis. TCRdb's copy holds only in-frame clones and misses some; the assay was immunoSEQ multiplex PCR. This table has just over 65,000 clones, about 90% appearing once. This specimen was peripheral blood, taken in the second trimester of pregnancy. These TCRs come from a female donor with multiple sclerosis, enrolled in a pregnancy study.

The chain carries TRBV19 and TRBJ2-7; 11 bases align to TRBD1. With 4 bases clipped from V and 8 bases from J, the junction kept 13 bases outside the gene matches. The CDR3 runs to 16 residues. The germline gives CDR1 LNHDA, CDR2 SQIVND (reference sequence). The CDR3 sequence: CASSTTTGTGGRKQYF. In DNA form, the CDR3 reads TGTGCCAGTAGTACGACTACCGGGACAGGGGGTCGAAAGCAGTACTTC.

This clone was seen just once. This chain links TRBV19 with TRBJ2-2; 10 nucleotides match TRBD1. Germline V gene sequence: CDR1 LNHDA, CDR2 SQIVND (reference sequence). The CDR3 loop spans 17 amino acids. V shed 7 bases, J shed 7 bases, and the junction held 15 bases outside the gene matches. In nucleotides, the CDR3 is TGTGCCAGTACCCTCGGCCCCGGGACAGGGGCGGGCGGGGAGCTGTTTTTT. Its translation is CASTLGPGTGAGGELFF. Filled out from reference TRBV19 and TRBJ2-2, the complete variable domain reads DGGITQSPKYLFRKEGQNVTLSCEQNLNHDAMYWYRQDPGQGLRLIYYSQIVNDFQKGDIAEGYSVSREKKESFPLTVTSAQKNPTAFYLCASTLGPGTGAGGELFFGEGSRLTVL.

The gene calls are TRBV6-4 and TRBJ2-1, with no clear D. Germline assignment: CDR1 MRHNA and CDR2 SNTAGT. Trimming stripped 5 bases from V and 5 bases from J, with 13 bases between. The CDR3 has 14 residues. The CDR3 DNA reads as TGTGCCAGCAGTCGGCTCCTGGGCAACAATGAGCAGTTCTTC. This translates into CASSRLLGNNEQFF.

V and J are TRBV27 and TRBJ2-3; D might be TRBD1 (6 bases). Germline values: CDR1 MNHEY, CDR2 SMNVEV (reference sequence). The V end lost 0 bases, the J end lost 0 bases, and 13 bases lay between the germline ends. This CDR3 is 17 amino acids long. The CDR3, as DNA: TGTGCCAGCAGTTTATCAGGGGGTCAGCCTAGCACAGATACGCAGTATTTT. Its translation: CASSLSGGQPSTDTQYF.

The V call is TRBV4-1, the J call TRBJ1-1, with 7 bases lining up with TRBD1. Per germline, CDR1 MGHRA and CDR2 YSYEKL. The CDR3 spans 14 residues. After removal of 4 bases from V and 1 base from J, the junction contained 3 bases not matched to a gene. CDR3 nucleotide sequence: TGCGCCAGCAGCCCGACAGGGCAGAACACTGAAGCTTTCTTT. Protein product: CASSPTGQNTEAFF.